Below, 6 T cell receptor beta chains from the same sample are listed, as sequenced in a study of blood T cells in healthy people across ages. Primed by a sample-barcoded 5' primer and a J-beta primer mix, a second PCR proceeded for about 7 to 11 cycles. Using its own MiXCR run on the 5' RACE reads, TCRdb lists one record per CDR3 protein. The table includes about 640,000 distinct CDR3 sequences, under 30% detected once. The sequenced sample was blood. These receptors were collected from a woman older than 75 in good health.

This rearrangement joins TRBV29-1 to TRBJ2-5; D is perhaps TRBD2 (6 bases). V was shortened by 3 bases and J by 4 bases, with 12 bases between the two germline ends. CDR3 length equals 13 residues. CDR1 is SQVTM, CDR2 ANQGSEA, per germline. CDR3 bases: TGCAGCGTTGAGGGGAGGTTTACAGAGACCCAGTACTTC. Translating gives CSVEGRFTETQYF.

This clonotype was recorded many times. The chain joins TRBV10-3 to TRBJ2-5, with 10 bases identical to TRBD1. The junction had 5 bases not matched to a gene; V was cut back by 6 bases and J by 4 bases. The germline V gene has CDR1 ENHRY and CDR2 SYGVKD. The CDR3 consists of 14 residues. CDR3 sequence: CAIRGTGVGETQYF. The DNA of the CDR3 is TGTGCCATCAGGGGGACAGGGGTTGGAGAGACCCAGTACTTC.

V gene TRBV7-8 combines with J gene TRBJ2-7, with TRBD2 identical over 13 bases. The germline V gene has CDR1 SGHVS and CDR2 FQNEAQ. The CDR3 consists of 16 residues. V trimming: 4 bases; J trimming: 3 bases; junction bases outside the gene matches: 6. CDR3 amino acids: CASSSTGLAGIYEQYF. In DNA form, the CDR3 reads TGTGCCAGCAGCTCAACGGGACTAGCGGGGATCTACGAGCAGTACTTC.

For this clonotype: A junction boundary mismatches the germline segment, possibly from a read error. The chain links TRBV5-1 to TRBJ2-6, with 7 bases lining up with TRBD1. The CDR3 is 15 amino acids. From germline, CDR1 is SGHRS and CDR2 YFSETQ. The CDR3 coding sequence is TGCGCCAGCAACAGGGGCGCCTCTGGGGCCAACGTCCTGCACTTC. As protein: CASNRGASGANVLHF.

As concerns this clonotype: A much larger clone is a single base away; this may be a read error. The V gene is TRBV7-9, the J gene TRBJ1-1; 11 bases match TRBD1. The trim removed 1 base at V and 4 bases at J, leaving 2 bases unmatched. CDR3 length: 15 amino acids. Germline V gene lookup returns CDR1 SEHNR and CDR2 FQNEAQ (reference sequence). CDR3 sequence (DNA): TGTGCCAGCAGCTTAGATGGGACAGGGGGCACTGAAGCTTTCTTT. Residues: CASSLDGTGGTEAFF.

This clonotype was seen at least ten times. The V and J genes are TRBV7-8 and TRBJ2-5; 8 positions match TRBD2. V lost 1 base and J lost 5; bases outside the gene matches: 6. The germline V gene has CDR1 SGHVS and CDR2 FQNEAQ. This CDR3 is 15 amino acids long. Here the CDR3 reads CASSLDAGGGETQYF. The CDR3 region has the DNA TGTGCCAGCAGCTTAGACGCGGGGGGCGGGGAGACCCAGTACTTC. Drawing the rest from reference TRBV7-8 and TRBJ2-5, the complete variable domain is GAGVSQSPRYKVAKRGQDVALRCDPISGHVSLFWYQQALGQGPEFLTYFQNEAQLDKSGLPSDRFFAERPEGSVSTLKIQRTQQEDSAVYLCASSLDAGGGETQYFGPGTRLLVL.